The clone carrying this T cell receptor beta chain came up many times. Its antigen is currently unknown. This entry belongs to a study of T cells in Graves' hyperthyroidism and ophthalmopathy. Study outcomes and limitations: Stable hyperthyroidism was told apart from ophthalmopathy by a model built on 13 V-J features.

TCR beta CDR3 regions were amplified from RNA transcripts. During a first-round RT-PCR of the TCR CDR3, the HTBI primer set was used. TCRdb fed the multiplex PCR reads into MiXCR, producing one record per CDR3 protein. The sample shows 690,000 or so distinct CDR3 sequences, about 17% of them seen only once. There are 12 residues in the CDR3. Germline V gene lookup returns CDR1 SNHLY and CDR2 FYNNEI. V was clipped by 4 bases and J by 6 bases; unmatched bases: 2. Diagnosis of hyperthyroidism was new in patients aged 18 to 65, and its duration was under 2 months. This sequence was found in a woman aged 45-60 years with Graves' hyperthyroidism that later progressed to Graves' ophthalmopathy. Sequenced input: blood. The chain uses TRBV2 and TRBJ2-5, with 7 positions matching TRBD1. The CDR3 region is CASSVDRQTQYF. CDR3 coding DNA: TGTGCCAGCAGTGTGGACAGGCAGACCCAGTACTTC.